These 9 T cell receptor beta chains were sequenced from one sample in a study of long-term antiretroviral therapy in people with HIV. The immunoSEQ assay was v3.0, run at survey level. The assay was immunoSEQ multiplex PCR, and TCRdb's table has in-frame clones only and misses some. The sample yields tens of thousands of clones, about 82% seen once. The sequenced sample was unsorted PBMCs, obtained 0.8 years after starting antiretroviral therapy. These receptors all stem from a woman in her thirties with HIV.

The rearrangement uses TRBV9 and TRBJ1-1; no clear D gene. The V and J ends lost 3 bases and 4 bases respectively, with 7 bases between them. This CDR3 has 12 amino acids. The germline CDR1 and CDR2 sequences are SGDLS and YYNGEE. The CDR3 DNA is TGTGCCAGCAGCGGGATCGGCACTGAAGCTTTCTTT. Its protein is CASSGIGTEAFF.

The gene calls are TRBV9 and TRBJ1-4; D is undetermined. The CDR3 runs to 16 residues. Trimming left V 4 bases short and J 8 bases short, with 21 bases between. CDR1 and CDR2 from the germline V gene are SGDLS and YYNGEE. The CDR3 reads CASSSSAPGGGEKLFF. The DNA of the CDR3 is TGTGCCAGCAGCTCTTCAGCTCCCGGTGGCGGGGAAAAACTGTTTTTT.

The CDR3 DNA reads TGCGCCAGCAGCACGGGACAGGGTGGCACTGAAGCTTTCTTT. It is translated as CASSTGQGGTEAFF. The V call is TRBV5-1, the J call TRBJ1-1; 9 nucleotides match TRBD1. CDR3 length: 14 residues. Trimming cost V 4 bases and J 4 bases; bases outside gene matches: 5. Germline CDR1 SGHRS, CDR2 YFSETQ.

This chain uses TRBV7-6 with TRBJ2-6; D remains unclear. The germline V gene has CDR1 SGHVS and CDR2 FNYEAQ. The CDR3 contains 15 residues. V was clipped by 4 bases and J by 2 bases, with 9 bases between them. The CDR3, as DNA: TGTGCCAGCAGCTCCGTATTTACTGGGGCCAACGTCCTGACTTTC. Amino acids: CASSSVFTGANVLTF.

The V call is TRBV6-5, the J call TRBJ1-2; D is possibly TRBD1 (6 bases). The CDR3 extends over 15 amino acids. Germline V gene lookup returns CDR1 MNHEY and CDR2 SVGAGI. The V end was cut by 3 bases, the J end by 6 bases, with 17 bases between. CDR3 in amino acids: CASSYLQGRGDGYTF. The CDR3 DNA is TGTGCCAGCAGTTATTTACAGGGCAGGGGCGATGGCTACACCTTC.

This sequence joins TRBV25-1 and TRBJ2-2; D ambiguous. The CDR3 is 15 residues long. V shed 3 bases and J shed 5 bases, with 13 bases lying between them. Germline loops: CDR1 MGHDK, CDR2 SYGVNS. For the CDR3, the DNA is TGTGCCAGCAGTGACCGGGTAAAAGGTACCGGGGAGCTGTTTTTT. This encodes CASSDRVKGTGELFF.

The genes are TRBV7-9 and TRBJ2-3, with D uncertain. Trimming shortened V by 6 bases and J by 2 bases, and 6 bases separated the two germline ends. The CDR3 is 12 amino acids. The germline gives CDR1 SEHNR, CDR2 FQNEAQ (reference sequence). CDR3 sequence reads: CASRANTDTQYF. The CDR3, as DNA: TGTGCCAGCAGAGCTAACACAGATACGCAGTATTTT.

The rearrangement links TRBV5-1 to TRBJ2-2; tentatively, D is TRBD2 (6 bases). CDR3 length: 15 amino acids. Between the trimmed V and J ends, which lost 5 bases and 0 bases, there was a span of 11 bases. Germline loops: CDR1 SGHRS, CDR2 YFSETQ. CDR3 residues: CASRRREANTGELFF. DNA for the CDR3: TGCGCCAGCAGAAGGAGGGAGGCGAACACCGGGGAGCTGTTTTTT.

The chain uses TRBV6-5 and TRBJ1-2; 8 bases align to TRBD1. Germline trimming cut 0 bases from V and 7 bases from J; bases unmatched to any gene: 10. CDR3 length equals 16 residues. Germline lookup yields CDR1 MNHEY and CDR2 SVGAGI. CDR3 in amino acids: CASSYSWTGQISGYTF. As DNA, the CDR3 is TGTGCCAGCAGTTACTCCTGGACAGGGCAAATCAGTGGCTACACCTTC.